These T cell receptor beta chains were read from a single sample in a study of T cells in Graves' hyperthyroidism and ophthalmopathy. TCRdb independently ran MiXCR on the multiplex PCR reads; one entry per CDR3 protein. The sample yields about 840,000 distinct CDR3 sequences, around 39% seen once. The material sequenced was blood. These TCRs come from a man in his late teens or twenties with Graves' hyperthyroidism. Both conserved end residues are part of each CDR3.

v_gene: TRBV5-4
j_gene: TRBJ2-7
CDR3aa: CASSLPKWDGSYEQYF

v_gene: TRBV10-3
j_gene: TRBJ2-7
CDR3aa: CAIGRHGEQYF

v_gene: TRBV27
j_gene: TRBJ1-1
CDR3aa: CASSWLGDTEAFF

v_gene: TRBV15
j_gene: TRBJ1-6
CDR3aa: CATSSQVDRDNSPLHF

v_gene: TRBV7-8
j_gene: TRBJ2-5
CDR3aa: CASSPGRDQYF

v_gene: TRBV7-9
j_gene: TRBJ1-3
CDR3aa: CASSLDGKRSIYF

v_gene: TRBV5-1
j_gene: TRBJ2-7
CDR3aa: CASSFQRESDEQYF

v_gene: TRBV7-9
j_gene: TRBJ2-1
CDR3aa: CASSFDVNRNNEQFF

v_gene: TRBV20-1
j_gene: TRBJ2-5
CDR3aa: CSAPPGLGNGETQYF

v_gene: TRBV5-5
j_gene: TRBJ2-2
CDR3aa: CASSLRRKANTGELFF

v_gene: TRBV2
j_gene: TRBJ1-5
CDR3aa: CASRAKQPQHF

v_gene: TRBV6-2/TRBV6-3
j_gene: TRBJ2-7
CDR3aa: CASSYSTLVQYF

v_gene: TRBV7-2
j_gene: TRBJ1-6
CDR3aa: CASRAGGAHNSPLHF

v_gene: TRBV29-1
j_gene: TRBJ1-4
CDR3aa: CSVCIGTTNEKLFF

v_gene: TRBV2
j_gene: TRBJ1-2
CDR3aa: CASSSEARGLGYGYTF

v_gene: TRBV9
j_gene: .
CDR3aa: CASSQGTSGRQETQYF

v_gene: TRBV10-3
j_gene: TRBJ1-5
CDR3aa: CAVGGQDRFNQPQHF

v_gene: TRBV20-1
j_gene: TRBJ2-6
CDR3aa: CSARQPGANVLTF

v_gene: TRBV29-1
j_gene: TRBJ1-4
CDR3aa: CSVGQGAANEKLFF

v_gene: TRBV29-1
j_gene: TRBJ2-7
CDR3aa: CSVLRGTYEQYF

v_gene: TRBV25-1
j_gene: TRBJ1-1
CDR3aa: CASRGTANTEAFF

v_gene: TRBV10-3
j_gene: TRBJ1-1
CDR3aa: CAISLSRTGGEAFF